The source of this T cell receptor (beta chain) is a study of Ad26.COV2.S vaccination and SARS-CoV-2 variants. Notes on the study in general: Substantial breadth in spike-specific CD8+ and CD4+ T cell responses was reportedly seen after vaccination. Those who received the vaccine showed greater spike-specific TCR breadth than those given placebo.

Only in-frame clones appear in the TCRdb table, and some are missing; sequencing was by immunoSEQ multiplex PCR. The sample contains around 300,000 clones, 65% to 90% of which appear only once. The V and J ends lost 0 bases and 9 bases respectively, with 15 bases between them. Germline CDR1 LGHNA, CDR2 YSLEER. The CDR3 sequence is 16 residues long. As to treatment: some 20 received Ad26.COV2.S at low or high dose, single or two shots; about five received placebo; per-sample allocation not given. The samples were gathered on day 63 after the first injection of vaccine or placebo. This clone was detected once. No antigen is known for it.

Sequenced material: peripheral blood, taken in a trial of Ad26.COV2.S vaccine versus placebo. The V gene is TRBV4-3, the J gene TRBJ1-6, with D maybe TRBD1 (5 bases). The clonotype was recovered from a person between 18 and 65 years old who received the Ad26.COV2.S COVID-19 vaccine or a placebo. CDR3 protein: CASSQDPHRQGSPLHF. CDR3 nucleotides: TGCGCCAGCAGCCAAGATCCCCACAGGCAGGGTTCACCCCTCCACTTT.